The 14 T cell receptor beta chains below all came from one sample that was sequenced in a study of blood T cell repertoires in COVID-19. Assay used: immunoSEQ multiplex PCR; TCRdb lists only in-frame clones, some missing. The sample carries tens of thousands of clones, over 75% recorded once. Material for sequencing was peripheral blood. The receptors stem from a man between 65 and 85 years old with acute or convalescent COVID-19.

The gene calls are TRBV6-4 and TRBJ1-1; unclear D gene. From germline, CDR1 is MRHNA and CDR2 SNTAGT. CDR3 length: 13 residues. V was pared by 2 bases and J by 1 base, with 5 bases between. Written as DNA, the CDR3 is TGTGCCAGCAGTGACACGGGGAACACTGAAGCTTTCTTT. It specifies CASSDTGNTEAFF.

DNA for the CDR3: TGTGCCAGCAGTCCCAGCTCTGGAAACACCATATATTTT. Residues: CASSPSSGNTIYF. V is TRBV27 and J is TRBJ1-3; the D is unclear. This CDR3 is 13 amino acids long. Germline CDR1 reads MNHEY; CDR2 reads SMNVEV (reference sequence). With 5 bases removed from V and 0 bases from J, the gap between germline ends came to 5 bases.

The rearrangement links TRBV4-1 to TRBJ1-1, with D perhaps matching TRBD1 (5 bases). This CDR3 is built from 15 residues. In germline, CDR1 is MGHRA, CDR2 YSYEKL. V dropped 3 bases and J dropped 1 base, with 12 bases sitting between them. The CDR3 DNA reads as TGCGCCAGCAGCCATCAGGGTAGAGGGAACACTGAAGCTTTCTTT. Residues: CASSHQGRGNTEAFF.

In DNA, the CDR3 is TGTGCCAGCAGCTCCCTGGGGCAGTCTCCTGGAAACACCATATATTTT. The encoded protein is CASSSLGQSPGNTIYF. V gene TRBV28 combines with J gene TRBJ1-3; tentative D call: TRBD1 (5 bases). Germline V gives CDR1 MDHEN, CDR2 SYDVKM. Trimming shortened V by 6 bases and J by 2 bases, and 17 bases separated the two germline ends. The CDR3 is made up of 16 amino acids.

This clone is a singleton in its sample. This chain connects TRBV12-3 or TRBV12-4 to TRBJ1-4, with a tentative D call TRBD1 (6 bases). V dropped 3 bases and J dropped 11 bases, with 13 bases sitting between them. This CDR3 has 13 residues. CDR3 sequence (DNA): TGTGCCAGCAGTTTTTACAGGGATGGGAAACTGTTTTTT. Translating it yields CASSFYRDGKLFF.

This clone occurred a few times. The gene calls are TRBV2 and TRBJ2-7; 7 bases fit TRBD1. Germline assignment: CDR1 SNHLY and CDR2 FYNNEI. With 8 bases clipped from V and 7 bases from J, the junction kept 11 bases outside the gene matches. There are 13 residues in the CDR3. The DNA of the CDR3 is TGTGCCAGCGAGATCACGGACAGGCGGGAGCAGTACTTC. It is translated as CASEITDRREQYF.

This rearrangement joins TRBV13 to TRBJ1-5; 7 bases agree with TRBD1. Per the germline V gene, CDR1 is PRHDT and CDR2 is FYEKMQ (reference sequence). V lost 5 bases and J lost 4; bases outside the gene matches: 5. The CDR3 consists of 14 residues. This chain's CDR3 is CASSRGQQNQPQHF. Written as DNA, the CDR3 is TGTGCCAGCAGCCGGGGACAGCAAAATCAGCCCCAGCATTTT.

This rearrangement joins TRBV9 to TRBJ1-1, with 8 bases aligning to TRBD1. The germline CDR1 and CDR2 sequences are SGDLS and YYNGEE. The CDR3 covers 15 residues. V gave up 0 bases and J gave up 4 bases; unmatched junction bases: 5. CDR3 coding DNA: TGTGCCAGCAGCGTAGTCCCAGACAGGGGCACTGAAGCTTTCTTT. Amino acid sequence: CASSVVPDRGTEAFF.

This chain links TRBV5-1 with TRBJ2-5; D may be TRBD2 (6 bases). Trimming removed 2 bases from V and 2 bases from J, with 19 bases in between. Per the germline V gene, CDR1 is SGHRS and CDR2 is YFSETQ. The CDR3 totals 17 residues. The DNA of the CDR3 is TGCGCCAGCAGCTTTACCGCCGTGGGTAGCGGACAAGAGACCCAGTACTTC. Translation gives CASSFTAVGSGQETQYF.

V and J are TRBV19 and TRBJ2-1; D remains ambiguous. There are 11 residues in the CDR3. The V gene's germline CDR1 is LNHDA and CDR2 SQIVND (reference sequence). Trimming shortened V by 7 bases and J by 9 bases, and 10 bases separated the two germline ends. CDR3 residues: CASIDAAEQFF. In DNA form, the CDR3 reads TGTGCCAGTATTGACGCGGCTGAGCAGTTCTTC.

The rearrangement uses TRBV18 and TRBJ2-6; no clear D gene. V gave up 3 bases and J gave up 1 base, with 4 bases separating them. The germline V gene has CDR1 KGHSH and CDR2 LQKENI. The CDR3 contains 14 residues. The CDR3: CASSPPSGANVLTF. The CDR3 nucleotides are TGTGCCAGCTCACCTCCTTCTGGGGCCAACGTCCTGACTTTC.

In DNA form, the CDR3 reads TGTGCCAGCAGCGTAGAACAAATCAATGAGCAGTTCTTC. Translating it yields CASSVEQINEQFF. The chain links TRBV9 to TRBJ2-1; D is unclear. V was pared by 0 bases and J by 6 bases, with 7 bases between. This CDR3 is built from 13 residues. In germline, CDR1 is SGDLS, CDR2 YYNGEE.

The chain is built from TRBV12-3 or TRBV12-4 and TRBJ2-6; D uncertain. Trimming removed 10 bases at V and 2 bases at J, with 6 bases between. This CDR3 spans 12 amino acids. The CDR3 spells CAISPGANVLTF. The CDR3 nucleotides read TGTGCCATCTCCCCTGGGGCCAACGTCCTGACTTTC.

In DNA, the CDR3 is TGTGCCAGCAGGCCCCAGGGGGCTGTTTCTAATTCACCCCTCCACTTT. Amino acid sequence: CASRPQGAVSNSPLHF. The chain recombines TRBV27 with TRBJ1-6; 8 bases match TRBD1. V trimming: 6 bases; J trimming: 6 bases; junction bases outside the gene matches: 10. The CDR3 runs 16 residues. CDR1 is MNHEY, CDR2 SMNVEV, per germline (reference sequence).